Following are 27 T cell receptor beta chains from one sample sequenced in a study of blood T cell repertoires in COVID-19 (dated by TCRdb to the early 2020s). The library was made by the immunoSEQ multiplex PCR assay. Sourced from immuneACCESS, this table was stored by TCRdb with only in-frame sequences that have V and J called. A share of the clones is absent; for the studies checked, an unresolved V gene accounts for under half, and the remainder has no known explanation. The table for this sample lists approximately 220,000 clones; 75% to 90% of them were counted only once. Roughly 4% of the sample is held by the ten biggest clonotypes. Sequencing was carried out using PBMCs or T cells enriched from blood (not recorded which). The receptors were sampled from a woman in her thirties who had been exposed to COVID-19.

V usage is TRBV18 and J usage is TRBJ2-5; perhaps TRBD2 as D (5 bases). The CDR3 has 16 amino acids. Germline V CDR1 and CDR2: KGHSH, LQKENI. Deletions cut 0 bases from V and 1 base from J, with 12 bases between. The CDR3 loop reads CASSPPLDYFQETQYF. CDR3 coding DNA: TGTGCCAGCTCACCACCCCTCGACTACTTCCAAGAGACCCAGTACTTC.

V usage is TRBV7-2 and J usage is TRBJ2-7, with a weak D call TRBD2 (7 bases). From germline, CDR1 is SGHTA and CDR2 FQGNSA. V dropped 5 bases and J dropped 0 bases, with 14 bases sitting between them. This CDR3 comprises 15 residues. As DNA, the CDR3 is TGTGCCAGCAGCAAATCCGGGGGGCACTCCTACGAGCAGTACTTC. Protein product: CASSKSGGHSYEQYF.

V is TRBV19 and J is TRBJ2-6, with a tentative D call TRBD1 (5 bases). This CDR3 has 13 amino acids. The ends were cut back, 9 bases at V and 1 base at J, with 7 bases in the middle. Per germline, CDR1 LNHDA and CDR2 SQIVND (reference sequence). The CDR3 DNA reads TGTGCCAGCAGGGTTTCTGGGGCCAACGTCCTGACTTTC. It translates to CASRVSGANVLTF.

CDR3 DNA: TGTGCCAGTGGCAAGAACAGGGACGAGGGCTACACCTTC. Translating gives CASGKNRDEGYTF. The V call is TRBV19, the J call TRBJ1-2; a weak D match, TRBD1 (6 bases). The CDR3 has 13 amino acids. V dropped 8 bases and J dropped 8 bases, with 18 bases sitting between them. CDR1 LNHDA and CDR2 SQIVND come from the germline V gene (reference sequence). Together with reference TRBV19 and TRBJ1-2, the CDR3 gives the full variable domain: DGGITQSPKYLFRKEGQNVTLSCEQNLNHDAMYWYRQDPGQGLRLIYYSQIVNDFQKGDIAEGYSVSREKKESFPLTVTSAQKNPTAFYLCASGKNRDEGYTFGSGTRLTVV.

This clone was recorded a few times. J is TRBJ1-5 and V is TRBV2; D gene uncertain. The CDR3 length is 13 residues. CDR1 and CDR2 from the germline V gene are SNHLY and FYNNEI. Trimming cost V 3 bases and J 6 bases, with 9 bases left between them. The CDR3 protein is CASSETTIQPQHF. The CDR3 DNA reads TGTGCCAGCAGTGAGACTACCATTCAGCCCCAGCATTTT.

The chain combines TRBV19 with TRBJ1-6; D is perhaps TRBD1 (5 bases). Germline assignment: CDR1 LNHDA and CDR2 SQIVND (reference sequence). Trimming removed 9 bases from V and 5 bases from J, with 14 bases in between. This CDR3 region has 14 residues. CDR3 nucleotides: TGTGCCAGCCGGTGGGCAGGGAATAATTCACCCCTCCACTTT. It translates to CASRWAGNNSPLHF.

The gene calls are TRBV5-1 and TRBJ2-5; 7 bases line up with TRBD2. The CDR3 has 16 amino acids. The V segment lost 0 bases and the J segment 2 bases; nucleotides outside the gene matches: 7. The V gene's germline CDR1 is SGHRS and CDR2 YFSETQ. The CDR3 sequence is CASSLGYGGEQETQYF. CDR3 coding DNA: TGCGCCAGCAGCTTGGGATATGGGGGGGAACAAGAGACCCAGTACTTC. Full variable domain (missing parts from reference TRBV5-1 and TRBJ2-5): KAGVTQTPRYLIKTRGQQVTLSCSPISGHRSVSWYQQTPGQGLQFLFEYFSETQRNKGNFPGRFSGRQFSNSRSEMNVSTLELGDSALYLCASSLGYGGEQETQYFGPGTRLLVL.

The rearrangement joins TRBV3-1 (or the pseudogene TRBV3-2) to TRBJ1-1; D call uncertain. This CDR3 contains 14 residues. Germline-derived CDR1 and CDR2 are LGHDT and YNNKEL (reference sequence). With 4 bases removed from V and 1 base from J, the gap between germline ends came to 10 bases. This CDR3 is CASSPMAPNTEAFF. The CDR3 nucleotides are TGTGCCAGCAGCCCCATGGCACCGAACACTGAAGCTTTCTTT.

The V call is TRBV14, the J call TRBJ1-1, with D uncertain. CDR1 SGHDN and CDR2 FVKESK come from the germline V gene. This CDR3 is built from 15 residues. V gave up 5 bases and J gave up 3 bases, with 16 bases separating them. CDR3 in DNA: TGTGCCAGCAGCATAGGGAGGCAGTGGGACACTGAAGCTTTCTTT. This gives the protein CASSIGRQWDTEAFF.

This clone showed up just once. The chain carries TRBV5-1 and TRBJ2-1, with 10 bases that match TRBD2. The CDR3 sequence is 14 residues long. V lost 4 bases and J lost 8; bases outside the gene matches: 6. The germline gives CDR1 SGHRS, CDR2 YFSETQ. In nucleotides, the CDR3 is TGCGCCAGCAGCCCGAGCGGGGGGGCTCATGAGCAGTTCTTC. The encoded protein is CASSPSGGAHEQFF. The whole variable domain, filled in from reference TRBV5-1 and TRBJ2-1, reads KAGVTQTPRYLIKTRGQQVTLSCSPISGHRSVSWYQQTPGQGLQFLFEYFSETQRNKGNFPGRFSGRQFSNSRSEMNVSTLELGDSALYLCASSPSGGAHEQFFGPGTRLTVL.

CDR3 nucleotide sequence: TGTGCCAGCAAGTTGGGGGACAGAAACTACGAGCAGTACTTC. This gives the protein CASKLGDRNYEQYF. The chain uses TRBV6-5 and TRBJ2-7, with TRBD1 matching over 7 bases. Germline trimming cut 7 bases from V and 3 bases from J; bases unmatched to any gene: 9. Germline CDR1 and CDR2: MNHEY and SVGAGI. The CDR3 has 14 amino acids.

The chain combines TRBV19 with TRBJ2-2; 9 nucleotides align to TRBD1. There are 16 residues in the CDR3. Germline lookup yields CDR1 LNHDA and CDR2 SQIVND (reference sequence). V lost 3 bases, J lost 5 bases, and 7 bases stayed unmatched. CDR3 in amino acids: CASSMQRDRVTGELFF. The CDR3 DNA reads TGTGCCAGTAGTATGCAGAGGGACAGGGTGACCGGGGAGCTGTTTTTT.

The chain is built from TRBV27 and TRBJ1-2, with 7 bases identical to TRBD1. The V segment lost 5 bases and the J segment 7 bases; nucleotides outside the gene matches: 10. Germline V gene lookup returns CDR1 MNHEY and CDR2 SMNVEV (reference sequence). This CDR3 comprises 14 residues. CDR3 sequence reads: CASSPRQGVGGYTF. For the CDR3, the DNA is TGTGCCAGCAGTCCCCGACAGGGTGTCGGTGGCTACACCTTC.

The chain is built from TRBV6-5 and TRBJ2-7; perhaps TRBD1 as D (5 bases). The germline V gene encodes CDR1 MNHEY and CDR2 SVGAGI. The CDR3 covers 16 residues. Trimming took 2 bases from V and 7 from J, leaving 21 bases between them. The CDR3 reads CASSYKTGRVFWEQYF. DNA for the CDR3: TGTGCCAGCAGTTACAAAACAGGTCGGGTTTTTTGGGAGCAGTACTTC.

This rearrangement joins TRBV12-3 or TRBV12-4 to TRBJ1-2, with TRBD1 matching 7 bases. This CDR3 has 13 residues. Trimming at V came to 5 bases and at J to 5 bases, leaving 5 bases not matched to a gene. The CDR3 reads CASSGGQRYGYTF. The CDR3 coding sequence is TGTGCCAGCAGTGGGGGACAGCGATATGGCTACACCTTC.

The CDR3 loop is CASSPLAGWDTEAFF. CDR3 DNA: TGTGCCAGCTCACCATTAGCGGGCTGGGACACTGAAGCTTTCTTT. The rearrangement uses TRBV18 and TRBJ1-1; no reliable D call. From germline, CDR1 is KGHSH and CDR2 LQKENI. Trimming cost V 2 bases and J 3 bases, with 13 bases left between them. The CDR3 extends over 15 amino acids.

The chain employs TRBV28 and TRBJ1-3; D unresolved. The CDR3 loop spans 14 amino acids. From germline, CDR1 is MDHEN and CDR2 SYDVKM. V lost 2 bases and J lost 1, with 6 bases in between. The CDR3 region is CASSLQLSGNTIYF. As DNA, the CDR3 is TGTGCCAGCAGTTTACAGTTGTCTGGAAACACCATATATTTT.

The chain joins TRBV5-1 to TRBJ1-1; 9 positions agree with TRBD1. The CDR3 loop spans 15 amino acids. Losses at the gene ends were 4 bases for V and 6 bases for J; bases not matched to a gene: 10. Per germline, CDR1 SGHRS and CDR2 YFSETQ. CDR3 in amino acids: CASSQAGQGIPEAFF. The CDR3 nucleotides are TGCGCCAGCAGCCAAGCGGGACAGGGAATCCCTGAAGCTTTCTTT.

This chain joins TRBV7-2 and TRBJ2-2; D gene unclear. The CDR3 is 13 residues long. CDR1 and CDR2 (germline): SGHTA, FQGNSA. Deletions cut 6 bases from V and 1 base from J, with 6 bases between. CDR3 sequence reads: CASRTKNTGELFF. In DNA, the CDR3 is TGTGCCAGCAGAACTAAGAACACCGGGGAGCTGTTTTTT.

The V and J genes are TRBV9 and TRBJ1-6; a possible D gene is TRBD1 (5 bases). CDR1 and CDR2 from the germline V gene are SGDLS and YYNGEE. Between the trimmed V and J ends, which lost 3 bases and 9 bases, there was a span of 16 bases. CDR3 length equals 15 residues. CDR3 sequence reads: CASSAIPGGSSPLHF. The CDR3 region has the DNA TGTGCCAGCAGCGCCATTCCCGGGGGTTCTTCACCCCTCCACTTT.

The V call is TRBV18, the J call TRBJ1-5; possible D gene TRBD1, 6 bases. The V gene's germline CDR1 is KGHSH and CDR2 LQKENI. The CDR3 is made up of 14 amino acids. Deletions cut 4 bases from V and 2 bases from J, with 9 bases between. The CDR3, as DNA: TGTGCCAGCTCACTGACAGGAGGCAATCAGCCCCAGCATTTT. This translates into CASSLTGGNQPQHF. The whole variable domain, filled in from reference TRBV18 and TRBJ1-5, reads NAGVMQNPRHLVRRRGQEARLRCSPMKGHSHVYWYRQLPEEGLKFMVYLQKENIIDESGMPKERFSAEFPKEGPSILRIQQVVRGDSAAYFCASSLTGGNQPQHFGDGTRLSIL.

The chain links TRBV19 to TRBJ2-4; no firm D call. The CDR3 totals 14 residues. Germline-derived CDR1 and CDR2 are LNHDA and SQIVND (reference sequence). Trimming removed 5 bases at V and 4 bases at J, with 12 bases between. CDR3 nucleotide sequence: TGTGCCAGTAGTTTACTGCCTCCGAAAAACATTCAGTACTTC. Its translation is CASSLLPPKNIQYF.

This rearrangement joins TRBV14 to TRBJ1-2; D is ambiguous. The CDR3 has 14 amino acids. Germline V lookup: CDR1 SGHDN, CDR2 FVKESK. V lost 1 base, J lost 4 bases, and 10 bases lay in between. The CDR3 DNA is TGTGCCAGCAGCCAAGGAGGCCCGCTCTATGGCTACACCTTC. It translates to CASSQGGPLYGYTF.

The chain links TRBV29-1 to TRBJ1-1; D possibly corresponds to TRBD1 (6 bases). Looked up from germline, CDR1 is SQVTM and CDR2 is ANQGSEA. Trimming removed 3 bases at V and 1 base at J, with 9 bases between. There are 13 residues in the CDR3. CDR3 DNA: TGCAGCGTTGACCAGGGGAAGAACACTGAAGCTTTCTTT. This translates into CSVDQGKNTEAFF.

This clone was detected a few times. The J gene is TRBJ1-2, the V gene TRBV7-2; the D is unclear. V was cut by 5 bases and J by 0 bases, with 16 bases left in between. The CDR3 runs 16 residues. CDR1 is SGHTA and CDR2 is FQGNSA in the germline V gene. The CDR3 protein is CASSHQSDKPNYGYTF. The CDR3 DNA sequence: TGTGCCAGCAGCCACCAAAGTGACAAGCCTAACTATGGCTACACCTTC.

V is TRBV4-1 and J is TRBJ2-7; D not resolved. Between the trimmed V and J ends, which lost 1 base and 2 bases, there was a span of 6 bases. The CDR3 loop spans 13 amino acids. Germline CDR1 MGHRA, CDR2 YSYEKL. CDR3 residues: CASSQGAPYEQYF. In nucleotides, the CDR3 is TGCGCCAGCAGCCAAGGGGCTCCCTACGAGCAGTACTTC.

The chain combines TRBV9 with TRBJ1-5, with D unclear. V shed 0 bases and J shed 5 bases, with 3 bases lying between them. Looked up from germline, CDR1 is SGDLS and CDR2 is YYNGEE. CDR3 length: 12 residues. CDR3 amino acids: CASSVGDQPQHF. DNA for the CDR3: TGTGCCAGCAGCGTAGGAGATCAGCCCCAGCATTTT. Supplemented by reference TRBV9 and TRBJ1-5, the full variable domain reads DSGVTQTPKHLITATGQRVTLRCSPRSGDLSVYWYQQSLDQGLQFLIQYYNGEERAKGNILERFSAQQFPDLHSELNLSSLELGDSALYFCASSVGDQPQHFGDGTRLSIL.